This entry is about one T cell receptor (beta chain). This clonotype was seen more than once but under ten times. This receptor's antigen is unknown. The input lacks base qualities; no much larger clone sits a single base away. Sequenced using an Illumina HiSeq 2500. Quantitative 5'-RACE with molecular barcodes was the method used to prepare the TCR beta libraries. Under the source paper's analysis protocol: To identify disease-linked TCR variants, a new computational method was used, one built on a probabilistic model of VDJ rearrangement. TCRdb trimmed public reads at Q25 via fastp, called clones via MiXCR and kept in-frame beta chains. Records with the same CDR3 protein are collapsed into one entry carrying the most frequent genes and DNA. TCRdb's processing, not the study's, gives the V and J calls here. This sample comprises approximately 550,000 distinct CDR3 sequences, over 9.5% of them detected only once. The ten largest clones take up approximately 6.2% of the sample.

This sample is part of a study of CD8 T cells in ankylosing spondylitis (dated by TCRdb to 2016 to 2017). About the full investigation: The study profiled T cell receptor beta repertoires in healthy donors and ankylosing spondylitis patients to find disease-linked TCR variants. The full study cohort comprised roughly 24 ankylosing spondylitis patients and approximately 100 healthy donors. Peripheral blood was sampled, and synovial fluid was additionally collected from ankylosing spondylitis patients. Results the study describes overall, beyond this receptor: Some TCR beta motif variants had previously been reported in synovial fluid and blood of reactive arthritis patients, which suggested common disease-initiation mechanisms. A CD8+ phenotype was shown by the disease-linked clones, which were found at relatively low frequencies in peripheral blood. A TCR beta motif of roughly 8 highly homologous amino acid variants appeared characteristic of blood from ankylosing spondylitis patients. According to the report, matched synovial fluid samples from ankylosing spondylitis patients were significantly enriched for the disease-linked clones.

Sequenced: blood, either unsorted or a sorted T cell fraction (not recorded which). The origin of this receptor is a male donor with ankylosing spondylitis.

The DNA sequence is TGTGCCAGCAGCCCGCGGACTAGCGGGAAGAGCACAGATACGCAGTATTTT. It specifies CASSPRTSGKSTDTQYF. This sequence uses TRBV7-2 and TRBJ2-3; 12 central bases correspond to TRBD2. The CDR3 spans 17 residues, from the cysteine through the phenylalanine. The retained sequence is limited to the CDR3, 51 bases, with the frame set at the first base. V loses 5 bases at its end and J loses 0 bases; junction bases beyond the gene matches: 6. CDR1 and CDR2 (SGHTA, FQGNSA) derive from the germline V gene.